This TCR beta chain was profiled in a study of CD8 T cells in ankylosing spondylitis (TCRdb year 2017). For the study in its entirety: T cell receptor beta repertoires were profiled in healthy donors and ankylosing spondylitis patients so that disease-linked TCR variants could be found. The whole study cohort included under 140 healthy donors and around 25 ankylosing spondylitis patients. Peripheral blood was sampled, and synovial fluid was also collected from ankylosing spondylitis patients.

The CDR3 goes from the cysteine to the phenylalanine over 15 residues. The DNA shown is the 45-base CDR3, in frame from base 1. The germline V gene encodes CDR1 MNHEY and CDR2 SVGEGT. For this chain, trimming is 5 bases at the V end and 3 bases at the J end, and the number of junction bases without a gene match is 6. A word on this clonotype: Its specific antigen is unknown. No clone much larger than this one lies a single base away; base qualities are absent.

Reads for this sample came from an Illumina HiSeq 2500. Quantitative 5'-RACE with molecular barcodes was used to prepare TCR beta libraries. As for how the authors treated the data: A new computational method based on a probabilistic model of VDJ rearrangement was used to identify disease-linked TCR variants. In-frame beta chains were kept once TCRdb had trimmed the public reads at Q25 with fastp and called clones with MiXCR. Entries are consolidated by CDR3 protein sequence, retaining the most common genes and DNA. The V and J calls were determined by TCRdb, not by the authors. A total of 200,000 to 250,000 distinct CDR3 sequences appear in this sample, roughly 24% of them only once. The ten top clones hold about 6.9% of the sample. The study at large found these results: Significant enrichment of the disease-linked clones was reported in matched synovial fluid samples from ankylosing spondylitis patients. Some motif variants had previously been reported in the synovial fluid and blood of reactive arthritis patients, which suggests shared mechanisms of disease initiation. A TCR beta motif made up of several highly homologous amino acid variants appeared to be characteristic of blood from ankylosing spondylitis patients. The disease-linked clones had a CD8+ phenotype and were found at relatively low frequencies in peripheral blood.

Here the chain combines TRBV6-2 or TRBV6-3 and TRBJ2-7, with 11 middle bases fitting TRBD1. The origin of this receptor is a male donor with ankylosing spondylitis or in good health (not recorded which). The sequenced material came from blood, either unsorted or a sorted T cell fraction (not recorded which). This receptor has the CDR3 CASSRTGTGGYEQYF. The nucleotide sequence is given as TGTGCCAGCAGTCGTACCGGGACAGGGGGCTACGAGCAGTACTTC.